This T cell receptor (beta chain) appears in the sequencing data of a study of OX40 agonist ivuxolimab in advanced cancers. The assay was immunoSEQ multiplex PCR, and TCRdb's table has in-frame clones only and misses some. The sample shows approximately 81,000 clones, around 89% of them seen only once. At baseline, cycle 4 day 1, and cycle 7 day 1, blood was sampled. Trimming took off 4 bases at V and 2 bases at J, with 15 bases between the two ends. This CDR3 region has 16 residues. The germline gives CDR1 MNHEY, CDR2 SVGAGI. The chain uses TRBV6-5 and TRBJ1-5, with D unresolved. Sequencing was performed on CD4+ or CD8+ T cells sorted from blood, taken in a trial of the OX40 agonist ivuxolimab. The clonotype was recovered from an adult with an advanced solid tumor such as melanoma, head and neck, liver or kidney cancer. The chain's CDR3 is CASSSRGGLGNQPQHF. In nucleotides, the CDR3 is TGTGCCAGCAGTTCCCGGGGTGGGTTAGGCAATCAGCCCCAGCATTTT.